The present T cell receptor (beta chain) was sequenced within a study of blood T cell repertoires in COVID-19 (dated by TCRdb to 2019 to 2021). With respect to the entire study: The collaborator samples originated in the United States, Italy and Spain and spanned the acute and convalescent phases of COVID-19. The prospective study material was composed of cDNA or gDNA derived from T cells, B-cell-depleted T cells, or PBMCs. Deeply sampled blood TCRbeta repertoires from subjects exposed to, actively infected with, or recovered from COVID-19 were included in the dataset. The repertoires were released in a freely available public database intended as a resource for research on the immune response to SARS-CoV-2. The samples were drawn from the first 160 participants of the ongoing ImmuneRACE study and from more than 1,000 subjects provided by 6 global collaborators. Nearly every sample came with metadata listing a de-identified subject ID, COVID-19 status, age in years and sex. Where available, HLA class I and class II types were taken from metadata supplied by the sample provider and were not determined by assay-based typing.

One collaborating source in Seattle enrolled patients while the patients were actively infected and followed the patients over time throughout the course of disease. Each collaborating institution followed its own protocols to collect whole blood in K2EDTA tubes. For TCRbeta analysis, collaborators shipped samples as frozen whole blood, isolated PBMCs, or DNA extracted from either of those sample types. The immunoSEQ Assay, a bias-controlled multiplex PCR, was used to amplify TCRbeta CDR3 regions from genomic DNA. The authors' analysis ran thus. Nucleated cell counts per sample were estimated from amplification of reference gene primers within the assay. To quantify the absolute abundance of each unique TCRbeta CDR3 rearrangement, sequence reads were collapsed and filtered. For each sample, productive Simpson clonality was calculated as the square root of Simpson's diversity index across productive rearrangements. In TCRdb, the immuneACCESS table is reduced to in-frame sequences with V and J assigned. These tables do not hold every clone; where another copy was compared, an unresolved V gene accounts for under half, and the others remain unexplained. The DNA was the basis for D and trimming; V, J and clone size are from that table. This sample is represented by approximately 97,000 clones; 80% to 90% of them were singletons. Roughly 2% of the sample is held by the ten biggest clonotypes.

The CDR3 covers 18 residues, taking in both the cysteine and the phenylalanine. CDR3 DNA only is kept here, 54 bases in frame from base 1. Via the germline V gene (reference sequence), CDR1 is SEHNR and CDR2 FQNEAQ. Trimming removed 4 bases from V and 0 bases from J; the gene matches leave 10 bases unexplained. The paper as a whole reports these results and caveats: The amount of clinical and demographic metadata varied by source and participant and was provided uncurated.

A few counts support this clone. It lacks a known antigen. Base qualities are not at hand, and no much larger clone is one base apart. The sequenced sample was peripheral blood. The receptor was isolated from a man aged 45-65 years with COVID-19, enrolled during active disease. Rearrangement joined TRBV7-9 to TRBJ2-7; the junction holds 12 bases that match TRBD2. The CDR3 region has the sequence CASSSRTSGALSSYEQYF. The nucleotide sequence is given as TGTGCCAGCAGCTCCCGGACTAGCGGGGCCCTGAGCTCCTACGAGCAGTACTTC.